This T cell receptor beta chain is from a study of CD8+ T cells in alopecia areata (dated by TCRdb to between 2017 and 2018). Notes on the research overall: The treated patients took part in an open-label pilot trial in which moderate-to-severe alopecia areata was treated with oral tofacitinib at 5 to 10 mg twice daily. Scalp tissue and sorted CD4+ and CD8+ peripheral blood T cells from patchy and totalis/universalis alopecia areata patients and from healthy controls were covered by human TCRbeta sequencing. Tofacitinib was administered for 6 to 18 months, and 6 months of follow-up off drug were then conducted to assess delayed response and recurrence. TCRbeta CDR3 regions were amplified by immunoSEQ multiplex PCR using 35 Vbeta forward and 13 Jbeta reverse primers. In both human patients and the C3H/HeJ mouse model, the study applied high-throughput TCRbeta sequencing to look at T cell clonal expansion in alopecia areata. Biopsies were taken from tofacitinib-treated patients at baseline and at 4 and 24 weeks of treatment, and a later scalp biopsy was taken in several of the tofacitinib-treated patients. Scalp clonality was compared across normal scalp (n=4), patchy alopecia areata scalp (n=8), and alopecia totalis/universalis scalp (n=8). RNA was extracted with the PAXgene miRNA kit for fixed scalp, the miRNeasy kit for PBMCs, and the RNeasy kit for mouse skin.

Of note for this clone: Its antigen remains unidentified. The input lacks base qualities; no much larger clone sits a single base away.

Deletion took 3 bases off V and 5 bases off J, with a span of 11 bases between the germline ends. The CDR3 runs 13 residues from the cysteine to the phenylalanine. This entry keeps only the CDR3 DNA: 39 bases, framed from base 1. CDR1 SGHNT and CDR2 YYREEE are derived from the germline V gene (reference sequence). Lesional scalp punch biopsies and peripheral blood were obtained from alopecia areata patients. PBMCs were isolated by density centrifugation and stained for CD3, CD4 and CD8, and CD4+ and CD8+ T cells were sorted on a FACSAria. The full study reports these points: TCR sequences shared between patients were less clear than in mice, possibly partly because of HLA diversity in the patient population. Lesional scalp, especially in alopecia totalis/universalis, showed higher clonality and more expanded CD8+ clones than normal scalp, suggesting antigenic drive. Unlike mouse skin, which is dominated by gammadelta T cells, normal human skin has resident alphabeta T cells that are also sequenced, and this complicates analysis of the scalp TCR repertoire.

To prepare the library, the immunoSEQ multiplex PCR assay was applied. For TCR sequencing, RNA was extracted from every sample and reverse transcribed into cDNA to serve as template. First-strand cDNA was synthesized with SuperScript III using a 2:1 mix of oligo-dT and random hexamers. A synthetic immune receptor repertoire was used to measure amplification bias, and any remaining bias was corrected computationally. The study's own analysis went as follows. Raw reads were preprocessed for error removal, and CDR3 was defined according to IMGT conventions as running from the conserved cysteine to phenylalanine. Clonality was computed by normalizing Shannon entropy by log2 of the number of productive unique TCRs and subtracting the result from 1. CD4 or CD8 identity of scalp clones was inferred by cross-referencing scalp TCRbeta sequences with sorted blood CD4 and CD8 repertoires. TCRdb provides this immuneACCESS table in a form limited to in-frame rearrangements. Some clones are lacking; in checked studies, under half of them reflect an unresolved V gene, and why the rest are absent is not known. The V and J calls and the clone size are those of that table, but D and trimming were determined from the DNA. Counted in this sample were more than 95,000 clones; about 40% of them appeared once. The ten largest clones represent approximately 1.5% of the sample.

The rearrangement joined TRBV5-4 to TRBJ2-5, with the identity of the D gene unclear. The clonotype originates from a human donor with alopecia areata. The sequenced material came from CD4+ T cells sorted from blood. The sequenced DNA is TGTGCCAGCAGCTATATTGATTGGGAGACCCAGTACTTC. Its coded protein is CASSYIDWETQYF. Full variable domain (CDR3 extended with the reference TRBV5-4 and TRBJ2-5 proteins): ETGVTQSPTHLIKTRGQQVTLRCSSQSGHNTVSWYQQALGQGPQFIFQYYREEENGRGNFPPRFSGLQFPNYSSELNVNALELDDSALYLCASSYIDWETQYFGPGTRLLVL.